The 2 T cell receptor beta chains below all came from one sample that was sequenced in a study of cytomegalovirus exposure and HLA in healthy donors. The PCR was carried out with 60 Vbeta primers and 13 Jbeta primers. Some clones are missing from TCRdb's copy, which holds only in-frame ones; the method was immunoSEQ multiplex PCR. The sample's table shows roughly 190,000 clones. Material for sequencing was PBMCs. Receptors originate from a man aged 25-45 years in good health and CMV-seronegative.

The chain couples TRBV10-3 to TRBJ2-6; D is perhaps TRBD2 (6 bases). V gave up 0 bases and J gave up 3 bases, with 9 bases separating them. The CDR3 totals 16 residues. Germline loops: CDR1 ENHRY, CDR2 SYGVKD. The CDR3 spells CAISESGGVGANVLTF. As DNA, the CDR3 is TGTGCCATCAGTGAGTCTGGAGGGGTTGGGGCCAACGTCCTGACTTTC.

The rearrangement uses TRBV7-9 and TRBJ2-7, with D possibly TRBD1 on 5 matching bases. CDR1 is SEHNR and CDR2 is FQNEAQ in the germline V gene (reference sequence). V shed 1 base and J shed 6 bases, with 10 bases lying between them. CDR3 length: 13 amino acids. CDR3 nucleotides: TGTGCCAGCAGCTTAGGTGGCAGGGTCGAGCAGTACTTC. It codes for CASSLGGRVEQYF. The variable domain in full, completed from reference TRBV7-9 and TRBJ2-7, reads DTGVSQNPRHKITKRGQNVTFRCDPISEHNRLYWYRQTLGQGPEFLTYFQNEAQLEKSRLLSDRFSAERPKGSFSTLEIQRTEQGDSAMYLCASSLGGRVEQYFGPGTRLTVT.